Many counts were recorded for the clone carrying this T cell receptor beta chain. As yet, its antigen is unknown. This record comes from a study of regulatory T cells in long-lasting Graves disease. For the study at large: New Graves' disease cases had less than 3 months of antithyroid drugs.

Regarding the study as a whole: Persistent disease favored TRBV28, TRBJ1-2 and TRBJ2-5.

Germline V gene lookup returns CDR1 SNHLY and CDR2 FYNNEI. The V and J ends lost 2 bases and 5 bases respectively, with 14 bases between them. The CDR3 length is 15 residues. The time point: newly diagnosed GD, antithyroid drugs for less than 3 months. Generation of the TCR library employed RNA extracted from PBMCs. The patients included were those that came from an endocrinology department in Xi'an, China. Arm-PCR of CDR3 regions with iRepertoire HTBI primers generated TCR beta libraries. TCRdb used MiXCR to reprocess the multiplex PCR reads, holding one entry per CDR3 protein. The table shows about 400,000 distinct CDR3 sequences, with about 14% occurring only once.

The clonotype originates from a female donor with Graves disease. Material: peripheral blood mononuclear cells (PBMCs), obtained at new diagnosis, from a patient treated with antithyroid drugs. The chain employs TRBV2 and TRBJ2-3, with D possibly matching TRBD1 (7 bases). The CDR3, as DNA: TGTGCCAGCAGTGAATTGGCAGGGGGAGGAGATACGCAGTATTTT. Translating it yields CASSELAGGGDTQYF.